This is a list of T cell receptor beta chains from one sample in a study of identifying expanded T cells in peripheral blood. Only in-frame clones appear in the TCRdb table, and some are missing; sequencing was by immunoSEQ multiplex PCR. The sample yields under 150,000 clones, 84% seen once. The specimen was blood. These receptors came from a person aged 18-69 years in good health. Both conserved end residues are trimmed from each CDR3. D genes are given only for firm matches.

>TRBJ1-5|TRBD1|TRBV19
ASSIVIGTGNQPQH
>TRBJ1-2|.|TRBV28
ASRSTGRNYGYT
>TRBJ1-4|.|TRBV4-1
ASSPLQGRGEKLF
>TRBJ1-2|TRBD1|TRBV5-4
ASSFGTGGGYGYT
>TRBJ2-1|.|TRBV6-1
ASSEILGGRSNNEQF
>TRBJ1-2|.|TRBV4-3
ASSQVTSYGYT
>TRBJ1-1|TRBD1|TRBV9
ASSDRDRGIWDTEAF
>TRBJ1-5|TRBD1|TRBV30
AWRANRGNQPQH
>TRBJ1-2|.|TRBV11-2
ASSLARFYGYT
>TRBJ2-7|TRBD1|TRBV2
ASSHPSGTGWSSYEQY
>TRBJ2-5|.|TRBV5-6
ASSSARAASETQY
>TRBJ1-5|.|TRBV5-8
ASSLVWGNQPQH
>TRBJ1-5|TRBD1|TRBV30
AWTEGASQPQH
>TRBJ1-1|.|TRBV6-6
ASSRVDSNTEAF
>TRBJ1-5|TRBD1|TRBV27
ASSSIRGTGADVGPQH
>TRBJ2-1|TRBD2|TRBV7-9
ASSLALGLVNEQF
>TRBJ1-2|.|TRBV6-1
ATLRTGPKNGYT
>TRBJ1-2|.|TRBV6-1
ASSEKGYGYT
>TRBJ1-3|.|TRBV4-1
ASSQGGGSSGNTIY
>TRBJ1-1|TRBD1|TRBV10-3
AISEGQGMNTEAF
>TRBJ2-2|.|TRBV2
ASSLGSNTGELF
>TRBJ1-1|.|TRBV6-5
ASFLPGGTEAF
>TRBJ1-6|TRBD1|TRBV30
AWSPQGETLH
>TRBJ1-1|TRBD1|TRBV7-3
ASSLTGGFSTEAF
>TRBJ2-2|.|TRBV2
ASSGAITGELF
>TRBJ1-4|.|TRBV6-5
ASSYTPGKNEKLF
>TRBJ2-5|.|TRBV7-6
ASSLGGGSQTQY
>TRBJ2-7|TRBD1|TRBV5-5
ASSLSGQGPPYEQY
>TRBJ1-2|.|TRBV27
ASSLNPGGPYYGYT
>TRBJ1-1|.|TRBV5-6
ASSLGEMNTEAF
>TRBJ1-1|TRBD1|TRBV7-6
ASIGQGNTEAF
>TRBJ2-7|.|TRBV7-2
ASSSGLPRPEQY
>TRBJ1-1|TRBD1|TRBV4-1
ASRLIGGNTEAF
>TRBJ2-1|TRBD2|TRBV13
ASSSLAGEQGEQF
>TRBJ2-2|.|TRBV7-3
ASSRARDGELF